This is a list of T cell receptor beta chains from one sample in a study of cytomegalovirus exposure and HLA in healthy donors. TCRdb's table, derived via immunoSEQ multiplex PCR, lists solely in-frame clones and lacks some. The table has about 160,000 clones, about 80% seen once. Sequencing input: PBMCs. The origin of the receptors is a man aged 25 to 40 in good health and CMV-seronegative. CDR3s include the opening cysteine and the closing phenylalanine or tryptophan. The D gene is left open where the match is weak. Where a row states a size, it is once, few, many or the class of an expanded clone; other rows omit it.

CDR3,DNA,J,V,D,size
CASSKGLSVLAGGSGAGHEQFF,TGTGCCAGCAGCAAAGGACTTTCGGTACTAGCGGGAGGCTCAGGGGCTGGGCATGAGCAGTTCTTC,TRBJ2-1,TRBV21-1,NA,NA
CAISVTGGSNQPQHF,TGTGCCATCAGTGTGACAGGGGGTAGCAATCAGCCCCAGCATTTT,TRBJ1-5,TRBV10-3,TRBD1,few
CASSPGTGDPNLYGYTF,TGTGCCAGTAGCCCCGGGACAGGGGACCCAAACCTCTATGGCTACACCTTC,TRBJ1-2,TRBV19,TRBD1,NA
CASISTGSNQPQHF,TGTGCCAGCATCTCGACAGGTAGCAATCAGCCCCAGCATTTT,TRBJ1-5,TRBV6-1,NA,once
CASSQPDRLNTEAFF,TGTGCCAGCAGTCAACCGGACAGACTGAACACTGAAGCTTTCTTT,TRBJ1-1,TRBV6-5,NA,few
CASSQEERTGGYEQYF,TGCGCCAGCAGCCAAGAGGAGCGGACAGGGGGTTACGAGCAGTACTTC,TRBJ2-7,TRBV4-1,TRBD1,NA
CGVRGGGGELFF,TGCGGAGTGAGGGGGGGCGGTGGGGAGCTGTTTTTT,TRBJ2-2,TRBV29-1,NA,few
CASSRHRDTYEQYF,TGCGCCAGCAGCCGGCACCGGGACACCTACGAGCAGTACTTC,TRBJ2-7,TRBV4-3,NA,NA
CAWSSGGAGYYEQYF,TGTGCCTGGAGTAGCGGGGGAGCGGGGTACTACGAGCAGTACTTC,TRBJ2-7,TRBV30,TRBD2,NA
CASRPLAGGPDEQYF,TGTGCCAGCAGGCCTCTGGCGGGAGGGCCGGACGAGCAGTACTTC,TRBJ2-7,TRBV6-5,TRBD2,NA
CASSSLAGNTDTQYF,TGCGCCAGCAGCTCCCTGGCAGGGAATACAGATACGCAGTATTTT,TRBJ2-3,TRBV4-3,NA,NA
CASSERGAPGDEQYF,TGCGCCAGCAGTGAGCGGGGGGCGCCGGGGGACGAGCAGTACTTC,TRBJ2-7,TRBV10-2,NA,few
CASTDRGLGYTF,TGTGCCAGCACCGACCGAGGGCTTGGCTACACCTTC,TRBJ1-2,TRBV28,NA,NA
CASSDSGRGNSGANVLTF,TGTGCCAGCAGTGACTCAGGCAGGGGGAACTCTGGGGCCAACGTCCTGACTTTC,TRBJ2-6,TRBV6-4,TRBD1,NA
CASSSGTGVNEKLFF,TGTGCCAGCAGCTCCGGGACAGGGGTAAATGAAAAACTGTTTTTT,TRBJ1-4,TRBV7-9,TRBD1,NA
CASSLIEVPGSYNEQFF,TGTGCCAGCAGCTTAATTGAAGTTCCCGGGTCCTACAATGAGCAGTTCTTC,TRBJ2-1,TRBV5-7,NA,NA
CASSKGLAGGLVGELFF,TGTGCCAGCAGTAAAGGACTAGCGGGGGGGCTAGTCGGGGAGCTGTTTTTT,TRBJ2-2,TRBV27,TRBD2,NA
CAWSVLRTGETGELFF,TGTGCCTGGAGTGTACTTCGGACAGGGGAAACCGGGGAGCTGTTTTTT,TRBJ2-2,TRBV30,TRBD1,NA
CASTSTAGANTEAFF,TGTGCCAGTACCTCTACCGCAGGGGCCAACACTGAAGCTTTCTTT,TRBJ1-1,TRBV19,NA,NA
CASSLYSGGSKNIQYF,TGTGCCAGCAGTCTCTATAGCGGGGGATCCAAAAACATTCAGTACTTC,TRBJ2-4,TRBV28,TRBD2,few
CASSLSGRGWTEAFF,TGTGCCAGCAGCTTAAGTGGCAGAGGATGGACTGAAGCTTTCTTT,TRBJ1-1,TRBV7-3,NA,few
CASSSTGPNEKLFF,TGTGCCAGCAGCTCGACAGGCCCGAATGAAAAACTGTTTTTT,TRBJ1-4,TRBV7-9,NA,NA
CASSSPSTGTYEQYF,TGTGCCAGCAGTTCCCCCTCGACAGGGACCTACGAGCAGTACTTC,TRBJ2-7,TRBV6-5,TRBD1,NA
CASTREPGIGTDTQYF,TGTGCCAGCACCCGCGAACCAGGGATAGGCACAGATACGCAGTATTTT,TRBJ2-3,TRBV7-2,NA,NA
CASSNESGMEETQYF,TGTGCCAGCAGCAACGAATCAGGGATGGAAGAGACCCAGTACTTC,TRBJ2-5,TRBV11-3,NA,NA
CASTHTSGSPLHF,TGTGCCAGCACCCATACTTCGGGATCACCCCTCCACTTT,TRBJ1-6,TRBV7-2,NA,NA
CASSPTEGTSGAPYNEQFF,TGTGCCAGCTCACCGACGGAAGGGACTAGCGGGGCCCCGTACAATGAGCAGTTCTTC,TRBJ2-1,TRBV18,TRBD2,NA
CASSPGSSYNEQFF,TGTGCCAGCAGCCCGGGAAGCTCCTACAATGAGCAGTTCTTC,TRBJ2-1,TRBV7-3,NA,NA
CSASGATEAFF,TGCAGTGCTAGTGGGGCCACTGAAGCTTTCTTT,TRBJ1-1,TRBV20-1,NA,NA
CAWSGSYEQYF,TGTGCCTGGTCCGGGAGCTACGAGCAGTACTTC,TRBJ2-7,TRBV30,NA,NA
CASSYGTGLYEQYF,TGTGCCAGCAGTTACGGGACAGGGCTCTACGAGCAGTACTTC,TRBJ2-7,TRBV6-6,TRBD1,once
CASRTMAGGPAYNEQFF,TGTGCCAGCAGAACGATGGCGGGAGGGCCGGCCTACAATGAGCAGTTCTTC,TRBJ2-1,TRBV2,TRBD2,NA
CASSSGQTMEAFF,TGTGCCAGCAGCTCGGGACAGACAATGGAAGCTTTCTTT,TRBJ1-1,TRBV7-9,TRBD1,NA
CASRPRTGKEKLFF,TGTGCCAGCAGGCCCCGGACAGGAAAGGAAAAACTGTTTTTT,TRBJ1-4,TRBV28,TRBD1,NA
CASGQPGGNEQFF,TGTGCCAGCGGCCAGCCAGGGGGCAATGAGCAGTTCTTC,TRBJ2-1,TRBV11-3,TRBD1,few
CASTVTEDEKLFF,TGTGCCAGCACCGTTACGGAGGATGAAAAACTGTTTTTT,TRBJ1-4,TRBV28,NA,few
CASSEYGTATYEQYF,TGCGCCAGCAGTGAGTACGGGACAGCGACCTACGAGCAGTACTTC,TRBJ2-7,TRBV10-1,TRBD1,few
CATSRGPPRGGAGQPQHF,TGTGCCACCAGCAGAGGCCCACCGAGGGGAGGAGCGGGCCAGCCCCAGCATTTT,TRBJ1-5,TRBV15,NA,NA
CASGTRDREFGELFF,TGTGCCAGTGGGACCCGGGACAGGGAGTTCGGGGAGCTGTTTTTT,TRBJ2-2,TRBV19,TRBD1,NA
CASSFGETQYF,TGTGCCAGCAGCTTCGGAGAGACCCAGTACTTC,TRBJ2-5,TRBV7-6,NA,few
CASSYRLAEETQYF,TGTGCCAGCAGTTACCGCCTAGCGGAAGAGACCCAGTACTTC,TRBJ2-5,TRBV6-5,TRBD2,NA
CASSVADSNTEAFF,TGTGCCAGCAGCGTAGCTGACAGCAACACTGAAGCTTTCTTT,TRBJ1-1,TRBV9,NA,NA
CASSLGGTNEKLFF,TGTGCCAGCAGCTTGGGGGGGACTAATGAAAAACTGTTTTTT,TRBJ1-4,TRBV7-6,NA,few
CAWSQGGQALQETQYF,TGTGCCTGGAGTCAAGGCGGACAGGCGCTTCAAGAGACCCAGTACTTC,TRBJ2-5,TRBV30,TRBD1,few
CASSQQGTYYGYTF,TGCGCCAGCAGCCAGCAGGGGACATACTATGGCTACACCTTC,TRBJ1-2,TRBV4-1,NA,NA
CAWSFSRTSSNLVTDTQYF,TGTGCCTGGAGTTTTTCCAGGACTAGTTCAAATTTAGTCACAGATACGCAGTATTTT,TRBJ2-3,TRBV30,TRBD2,NA
CASRGIGGTDTQYF,TGTGCCAGCAGGGGAATAGGGGGCACAGATACGCAGTATTTT,TRBJ2-3,TRBV28,NA,NA
CASSLYTGTVNNEQFF,TGTGCCAGCAGCTTATACACCGGGACAGTTAACAATGAGCAGTTCTTC,TRBJ2-1,TRBV11-3,TRBD1,NA
CASSSGTSSPLHF,TGTGCCAGCAGCTCGGGGACATCTTCGCCCCTCCACTTT,TRBJ1-6,TRBV7-2,NA,NA
CASSPSPRDLAYEQYF,TGTGCCAGCTCACCAAGCCCCAGGGACTTAGCCTACGAGCAGTACTTC,TRBJ2-7,TRBV18,NA,once